The next 30 T cell receptor beta chains were all read from a single sample in a study of CD8+CD57+ T cells in acquired aplastic anemia. An expansion of CD8+CD57+ cells by flow cytometry had been shown in patients chosen for sequencing. The study profiled TCR beta VDJ and CDR3 using genomic DNA as template. TCRdb re-called the reads with MiXCR, one entry per CDR3 protein. Of about 180,000 distinct CDR3 sequences listed, 48% are singletons. The source material was sorted CD4+, CD8+, or CD8+CD57+ T cells (not recorded which) from PBMCs. These receptors originate from a human donor with aplastic anemia.

This rearrangement joins TRBV18 to TRBJ1-3, with D unclear. The V end lost 0 bases, the J end lost 0 bases, and 12 bases lay between the germline ends. The CDR3 extends over 17 amino acids. Germline-derived CDR1 and CDR2 are KGHSH and LQKENI. CDR3 sequence reads: CASSPPGITASGNTIYF. The CDR3 nucleotides read TGTGCCAGCTCACCACCGGGTATTACGGCCTCTGGAAACACCATATATTTT.

There are many counts of this clonotype. This chain links TRBV5-1 with TRBJ1-5; D gene unclear. The CDR3 extends over 13 amino acids. V shed 0 bases and J shed 7 bases, with 8 bases lying between them. Germline V gene data show CDR1 as SGHRS and CDR2 as YFSETQ. CDR3 DNA sequence: TGCGCCAGCAGCTTGGCCGGGGAGCAGCCCCAGCATTTT. Residues: CASSLAGEQPQHF.

This rearrangement joins TRBV20-1 to TRBJ1-6, with TRBD1 identical over 9 bases. CDR1 DFQATT and CDR2 SNEGSKA come from the germline V gene (reference sequence). The CDR3 sequence is 12 residues long. Trimming at V came to 4 bases and at J to 10 bases, leaving 2 bases not matched to a gene. CDR3 sequence reads: CSATGTGSPLHF. DNA for the CDR3: TGCAGTGCTACCGGGACAGGGTCACCCCTCCACTTT.

In its sample, this clonotype was seen many times. This sequence joins TRBV20-1 and TRBJ2-7; D possibly corresponds to TRBD1 (5 bases). The germline V and J ends were trimmed by 7 bases and 4 bases, with 11 bases remaining between them. The CDR3 covers 11 residues. CDR1 is DFQATT, CDR2 SNEGSKA, per germline (reference sequence). The CDR3: CSVDPGYEQYF. The CDR3 DNA reads TGCAGTGTCGATCCAGGGTACGAGCAGTACTTC.

The chain joins TRBV20-1 to TRBJ1-6; 10 bases fit TRBD1. Trimming took 0 bases from V and 10 from J; bases not matched to a gene: 6. CDR1 DFQATT and CDR2 SNEGSKA come from the germline V gene (reference sequence). The CDR3 contains 15 residues. The CDR3 here is CSARDLGTGESPLHF. Here the CDR3 DNA reads TGCAGTGCTAGAGATCTTGGGACAGGGGAATCACCCCTCCACTTT.

The V gene is TRBV30, the J gene TRBJ1-4; D may be TRBD1 (5 bases). The V end lost 2 bases, the J end lost 3 bases, and 13 bases lay between the germline ends. The germline V gene has CDR1 GTSNPN and CDR2 SVGIG (reference sequence). This CDR3 is 15 amino acids long. The CDR3 loop is CAWSQGVGANEKLFF. In DNA form, the CDR3 reads TGTGCCTGGAGTCAAGGGGTGGGAGCTAATGAAAAACTGTTTTTT.

Only a few counts were recorded for this clonotype. This chain uses TRBV24-1 with TRBJ1-5, with D unresolved. This CDR3 has 14 residues. The V gene lost 5 bases and the J gene lost 2 bases, with 9 bases spanning the gap. The germline V gene has CDR1 KGHDR and CDR2 SFDVKD. The CDR3 region is CATSASLGNQPQHF. DNA for the CDR3: TGTGCCACCAGTGCAAGTCTTGGCAATCAGCCCCAGCATTTT.

The V gene is TRBV19, the J gene TRBJ2-7, with 11 nucleotides matching TRBD1. Trimming cost V 5 bases and J 7 bases; bases outside gene matches: 10. The germline gives CDR1 LNHDA, CDR2 SQIVND (reference sequence). This CDR3 is 15 amino acids long. CDR3 DNA: TGTGCCAGTAGTTCGAGCGGACAGGGGGCTGTTGAGCAGTACTTC. Its translation: CASSSSGQGAVEQYF.

The chain has TRBV7-9 and TRBJ2-5; TRBD2 might be the D (5 bases). Germline CDR1 SEHNR, CDR2 FQNEAQ (reference sequence). Trimming cost V 3 bases and J 5 bases, with 7 bases left between them. The CDR3 contains 12 residues. The CDR3 region has the DNA TGTGCCAGCAGCTTCCGGGATGAGACCCAGTACTTC. Protein: CASSFRDETQYF.

This clonotype appeared many times. The CDR3 reads CASSGGGTEAFF. Here the CDR3 DNA reads TGTGCCAGTAGTGGTGGGGGCACTGAAGCTTTCTTT. The gene calls are TRBV19 and TRBJ1-1; TRBD1 might be the D (5 bases). V was shortened by 5 bases and J by 4 bases, with 8 bases between the two germline ends. The germline V gene encodes CDR1 LNHDA and CDR2 SQIVND (reference sequence). The CDR3 spans 12 residues.

This clonotype has more than one count but fewer than ten. The J gene is TRBJ2-7, the V gene TRBV7-9; TRBD2 is a possible D gene (5 bases). Per germline, CDR1 SEHNR and CDR2 FQNEAQ (reference sequence). The V end lost 5 bases, the J end lost 5 bases, and 16 bases lay between the germline ends. The CDR3 is made up of 14 amino acids. The CDR3 sequence: CASSNEGLFNEQYF. The CDR3 nucleotides are TGTGCCAGCAGCAATGAGGGTCTATTTAACGAGCAGTACTTC.

The rearrangement joins TRBV11-1 to TRBJ2-7; D might be TRBD1 (5 bases). V was trimmed by 9 bases and J by 6 bases, leaving 21 bases between them. This CDR3 spans 14 amino acids. Germline CDR1 and CDR2: SGHAT and FQDESV (reference sequence). CDR3 protein: CASAPGHPPREQYF. CDR3 in DNA: TGTGCCAGTGCCCCCGGACACCCTCCCCGCGAGCAGTACTTC. Full variable domain (remainder filled in from reference TRBV11-1 and TRBJ2-7): EAEVAQSPRYKITEKSQAVAFWCDPISGHATLYWYRQILGQGPELLVQFQDESVVDDSQLPKDRFSAERLKGVDSTLKIQPAELGDSAMYLCASAPGHPPREQYFGPGTRLTVT.

This clonotype occurred many times. The rearrangement joins TRBV12-3 or TRBV12-4 to TRBJ1-2; D gene ambiguous. V lost 2 bases and J lost 6, with 10 bases in between. This CDR3 region has 13 residues. The CDR3 region is CASSLWAGDGYTF. CDR3 in DNA: TGTGCCAGCAGTTTATGGGCGGGAGATGGCTACACCTTC.

This chain uses TRBV6-5 with TRBJ1-1; D is perhaps TRBD1 (5 bases). The CDR3 is 13 residues long. Germline CDR1 and CDR2: MNHEY and SVGAGI. Between the trimmed V and J ends, which lost 0 bases and 10 bases, there was a span of 12 bases. The CDR3 region has the DNA TGTGCCAGCAGTTACTCCACCGGGACGACAGCTTTCTTT. This translates into CASSYSTGTTAFF.

This chain connects TRBV30 to TRBJ1-1, with D hard to call. This CDR3 contains 11 residues. Trimming shortened V by 4 bases and J by 0 bases, and 3 bases separated the two germline ends. The germline V gene has CDR1 GTSNPN and CDR2 SVGIG (reference sequence). CDR3 amino acids: CAWILNTEAFF. The CDR3 bases are TGTGCCTGGATCTTGAACACTGAAGCTTTCTTT.

This clonotype showed up many times. This chain connects TRBV11-2 to TRBJ2-7, with D perhaps TRBD1 (6 bases). Germline assignment: CDR1 SGHAT and CDR2 FQNNGV. Trimming pared 5 bases from V and 8 bases from J, leaving 10 bases between. CDR3 size: 11 residues. The CDR3 sequence: CASSSQGKQYF. The CDR3 DNA is TGTGCCAGCAGCAGTCAGGGGAAGCAGTACTTC.

This clonotype showed up many times. This chain connects TRBV10-3 to TRBJ1-5, with D maybe TRBD1 (6 bases). The CDR3 sequence is 16 residues long. Germline CDR1 is ENHRY and CDR2 is SYGVKD. The V gene lost 0 bases and the J gene lost 5 bases, with 14 bases spanning the gap. CDR3 in amino acids: CAISESKTGSYQPQHF. DNA for the CDR3: TGTGCCATCAGTGAGTCGAAGACAGGTAGTTATCAGCCCCAGCATTTT.

V and J are TRBV7-9 and TRBJ2-2; no clear D gene. V shed 3 bases and J shed 6 bases, with 8 bases lying between them. Germline V gene data show CDR1 as SEHNR and CDR2 as FQNEAQ (reference sequence). This CDR3 has 13 residues. The CDR3 DNA reads as TGTGCCAGCAGCTTGGAAGGGTCCGGGGAGCTGTTTTTT. Its translation is CASSLEGSGELFF.

This clonotype came up a few times. A much larger clone lies a single base off, so this may be a read error. J is TRBJ2-3 and V is TRBV2; 7 nucleotides agree with TRBD2. This CDR3 is 16 amino acids long. Trimming cost V 8 bases and J 5 bases; bases outside gene matches: 16. Germline CDR1 and CDR2: SNHLY and FYNNEI. The CDR3 spells CASALMASGGLDTQYF. The CDR3 DNA follows: TGTGCCAGCGCCCTAATGGCTAGCGGTGGTTTAGATACGCAGTATTTT. The variable domain in full, with the rest retrieved from reference TRBV2 and TRBJ2-3, is EPEVTQTPSHQVTQMGQEVILRCVPISNHLYFYWYRQILGQKVEFLVSFYNNEISEKSEIFDDQFSVERPDGSNFTLKIRSTKLEDSAMYFCASALMASGGLDTQYFGPGTRLTVL.

The chain has TRBV24-1 and TRBJ1-5, with a weak D call TRBD1 (5 bases). Germline V CDR1 and CDR2: KGHDR, SFDVKD. The length of the CDR3 is 15 residues. With 4 bases removed from V and 1 base from J, the gap between germline ends came to 10 bases. This CDR3 is CATSDQGGSNQPQHF. CDR3 nucleotide sequence: TGTGCCACCAGTGACCAGGGCGGGAGCAATCAGCCCCAGCATTTT.

V is TRBV11-2 and J is TRBJ1-2; possibly TRBD1 for D (5 bases). Germline V lookup: CDR1 SGHAT, CDR2 FQNNGV. V lost 2 bases, J lost 4 bases, and 20 bases lay in between. This CDR3 region has 17 residues. CDR3 in amino acids: CASSLTREAGSLYGYTF. The CDR3 DNA reads as TGTGCCAGCAGCTTAACACGTGAGGCAGGGAGTCTCTATGGCTACACCTTC.

This clonotype has at least ten counts. The chain recombines TRBV7-9 with TRBJ1-2, with a weak D call TRBD1 (5 bases). The CDR3 has 15 amino acids. In germline, CDR1 is SEHNR, CDR2 FQNEAQ (reference sequence). Trimming left V 5 bases short and J 4 bases short, with 17 bases between. This CDR3 reads CASSPRTTPSYGYTF. For the CDR3, the DNA is TGTGCCAGCAGCCCTCGGACAACGCCGTCCTATGGCTACACCTTC.

In its sample, this clonotype was seen many times. This chain uses TRBV2 with TRBJ1-1; no definite D call. Trimming shortened V by 6 bases and J by 10 bases, and 12 bases separated the two germline ends. The CDR3 contains 11 residues. Germline V gene lookup returns CDR1 SNHLY and CDR2 FYNNEI. The CDR3 sequence: CASRPERGAFF. DNA of the CDR3: TGTGCCAGCAGGCCGGAACGGGGAGCTTTCTTT. Full variable domain (rest looked up from reference TRBV2 and TRBJ1-1): EPEVTQTPSHQVTQMGQEVILRCVPISNHLYFYWYRQILGQKVEFLVSFYNNEISEKSEIFDDQFSVERPDGSNFTLKIRSTKLEDSAMYFCASRPERGAFFGQGTRLTVV.

The sample holds many counts of this clonotype. The chain carries TRBV19 and TRBJ2-1; 8 nucleotides match TRBD1. The CDR3 totals 16 residues. The V and J ends lost 4 bases and 2 bases, in that order; junction bases with no gene match: 7. Germline V CDR1 and CDR2: LNHDA, SQIVND (reference sequence). DNA for the CDR3: TGTGCCAGTAGTAGCAGGGGGCGCGGGACCTACAATGAGCAGTTCTTC. It specifies CASSSRGRGTYNEQFF.

The chain has TRBV5-8 and TRBJ2-7; a weak D match, TRBD1 (5 bases). Germline assignment: CDR1 SGHTS and CDR2 YDEGEE. Trimming pared 6 bases from V and 3 bases from J, leaving 19 bases between. The CDR3 spans 15 residues. The CDR3 region is CASTLWGSTNYEQYF. The CDR3 DNA follows: TGTGCCAGCACCTTATGGGGCTCAACGAACTACGAGCAGTACTTC.

The chain recombines TRBV20-1 with TRBJ2-7; 15 bases match TRBD2. This CDR3 comprises 14 residues. Trimming cost V 5 bases and J 3 bases; bases outside gene matches: 2. The germline gives CDR1 DFQATT, CDR2 SNEGSKA (reference sequence). The DNA of the CDR3 is TGCAGTGCTTGGACTAGCGGGGGGGGCTACGAGCAGTACTTC. It is translated as CSAWTSGGGYEQYF.

This chain's CDR3 is CSLTSADTQYF. The CDR3 region has the DNA TGCAGCCTGACTAGCGCAGATACGCAGTATTTT. V is TRBV20-1 and J is TRBJ2-3; TRBD2 matches 8 bases. Germline V gene sequence: CDR1 DFQATT, CDR2 SNEGSKA (reference sequence). This CDR3 contains 11 residues.

This clonotype was observed at least ten times. The CDR3 DNA is TGTGCCAGCAGCTTAGGGACAGGGGCCCGGGAGCAGTACTTC. Translated: CASSLGTGAREQYF. This chain uses TRBV11-2 with TRBJ2-7; 9 positions agree with TRBD1. Germline V gene lookup returns CDR1 SGHAT and CDR2 FQNNGV. The CDR3 covers 14 residues. With V trimmed by 1 base and J by 7 bases, 5 bases remained unmatched.

V gene TRBV25-1 combines with J gene TRBJ2-1; 10 nucleotides agree with TRBD2. The V segment lost 2 bases and the J segment 7 bases; nucleotides outside the gene matches: 5. Germline CDR1 and CDR2: MGHDK and SYGVNS. CDR3 length: 15 amino acids. The CDR3 protein is CASSEHRTSGNEQFF. The CDR3 DNA reads TGTGCCAGCAGTGAACATAGGACTAGCGGTAATGAGCAGTTCTTC.

This clonotype turned up a few times. V is TRBV18 and J is TRBJ1-5, with TRBD1 matching 8 bases. The trim removed 5 bases at V and 5 bases at J, leaving 2 bases unmatched. The CDR3 is 13 residues long. Germline V gene data show CDR1 as KGHSH and CDR2 as LQKENI. In DNA form, the CDR3 reads TGTGCCAGCTCAGCGGACAGGGATCAGCCCCAGCATTTT. Translated: CASSADRDQPQHF.